This entry lists 6 T cell receptor beta chains sequenced from one sample in a study of T cells in Graves' hyperthyroidism and ophthalmopathy. Amplification targeted TCR beta CDR3 regions from RNA transcripts. When the TCR CDR3 underwent first-round RT-PCR, the HTBI primer set was used. One entry per CDR3 protein results from TCRdb running MiXCR on the multiplex PCR reads. Counted here are about 560,000 distinct CDR3 sequences, approximately 15% occurring once; the ten biggest clones make up approximately 7%. Sequencing was performed on blood. The receptors stem from a woman between 25 and 40 years old with Graves' hyperthyroidism.

The rearrangement uses TRBV20-1 and TRBJ2-3; TRBD2 agrees at 9 bases. J was trimmed by 2 bases and V by 1 base; bases with no gene match: 7. The germline CDR1 and CDR2 sequences are DFQATT and SNEGSKA (reference sequence). The CDR3 loop spans 16 amino acids. This chain's CDR3 is CSARVGSSGTTDTQYF. In DNA form, the CDR3 reads TGCAGTGCTAGAGTAGGGTCTAGCGGGACCACAGATACGCAGTATTTT.

The genes are TRBV6-1 and TRBJ2-2, with 9 positions matching TRBD1. The ends lost 6 bases at V and 6 bases at J; junction bases unmatched: 5. CDR1 is MNHNS and CDR2 is SASEGT in the germline V gene. The CDR3 spans 14 residues. In DNA form, the CDR3 reads TGTGCCAGCAGGCCGGGACAGGGCTCCGGGGAGCTGTTTTTT. It is translated as CASRPGQGSGELFF.

This clonotype appeared many times. This rearrangement joins TRBV2 to TRBJ1-2; D unclear. This CDR3 is 14 amino acids long. Trimming took off 7 bases at V and 3 bases at J, with 15 bases between the two ends. Germline CDR1 SNHLY, CDR2 FYNNEI. Written as DNA, the CDR3 is TGTGCCAGCACTGAGACAAGGAAGTACTATGGCTACACCTTC. Protein sequence: CASTETRKYYGYTF.

In this sample, this clonotype turned up many times. The chain links TRBV2 to TRBJ1-2; D might be TRBD1 (5 bases). V shed 3 bases and J shed 5 bases, with 13 bases lying between them. This CDR3 is 14 amino acids long. In germline, CDR1 is SNHLY, CDR2 FYNNEI. The CDR3 region has the DNA TGTGCCAGCAGTGAGCAGGGCGGGAGATATGGCTACACCTTC. Translated: CASSEQGGRYGYTF.

This rearrangement joins TRBV6-1 to TRBJ2-1, with 9 bases that match TRBD2. Germline CDR1 MNHNS, CDR2 SASEGT. CDR3 length equals 15 residues. The V and J ends lost 3 bases and 6 bases, in that order; junction bases with no gene match: 6. This CDR3 reads CASSERLAEINEQFF. The CDR3 DNA reads TGTGCCAGCAGTGAGCGACTAGCGGAAATCAATGAGCAGTTCTTC.

This clonotype was observed at least ten times. This chain joins TRBV10-2 and TRBJ2-7; TRBD1 is a possible D gene (6 bases). CDR3 length: 12 amino acids. V gave up 8 bases and J gave up 3 bases, with 11 bases separating them. Germline assignment: CDR1 WSHSY and CDR2 SAAADI. In DNA form, the CDR3 reads TGCGCCAGCCGACCGACAGGCTACGAGCAGTACTTC. It codes for CASRPTGYEQYF.